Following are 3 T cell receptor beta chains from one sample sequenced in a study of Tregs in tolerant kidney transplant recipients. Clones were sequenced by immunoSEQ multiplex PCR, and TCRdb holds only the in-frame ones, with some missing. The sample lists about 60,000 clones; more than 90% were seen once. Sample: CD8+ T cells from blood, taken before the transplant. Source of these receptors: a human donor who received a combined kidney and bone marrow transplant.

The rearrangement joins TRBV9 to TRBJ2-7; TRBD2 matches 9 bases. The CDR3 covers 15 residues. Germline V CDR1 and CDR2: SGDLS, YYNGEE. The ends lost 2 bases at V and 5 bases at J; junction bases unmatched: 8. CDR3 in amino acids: CASSVSGSSSNEQYF. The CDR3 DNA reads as TGTGCCAGCAGCGTTAGCGGGAGCAGTTCGAACGAGCAGTACTTC.

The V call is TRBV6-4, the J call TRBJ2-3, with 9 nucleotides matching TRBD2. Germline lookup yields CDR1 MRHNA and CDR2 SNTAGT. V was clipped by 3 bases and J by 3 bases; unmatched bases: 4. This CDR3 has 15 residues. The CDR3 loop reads CASSELAGETDTQYF. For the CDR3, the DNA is TGTGCCAGCAGTGAGTTAGCGGGGGAGACAGATACGCAGTATTTT.

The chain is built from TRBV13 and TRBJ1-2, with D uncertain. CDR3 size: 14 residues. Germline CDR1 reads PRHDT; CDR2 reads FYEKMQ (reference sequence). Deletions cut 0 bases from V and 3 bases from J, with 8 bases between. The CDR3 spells CASSLGTPYYGYTF. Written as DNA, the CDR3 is TGTGCCAGCAGCTTAGGGACACCTTACTATGGCTACACCTTC.